A selection of T cell receptor beta chains follows, all from one sample in a study of T cell responses to AZD1222 COVID-19 vaccine. Assay: immunoSEQ multiplex PCR; the TCRdb copy retains only in-frame clones and omits some. The table shows some 80,000 clones, with just under 90% occurring only once. The starting material was peripheral blood, obtained on day 0 of AZD1222 vaccination. The receptor source for this set is an adult in good health. Each CDR3 is given with its conserved first and last residue. The order of the fields is V gene, D gene, clone size, J gene, CDR3 protein, CDR3 DNA. The D gene is left open where the match is weak. Clone sizes are given selectively: once, few, many, or a class where the clone is expanded.

v_gene: TRBV5-1; d_gene: -; abundance: -; j_gene: TRBJ1-3; CDR3aa: CASSLAGQGRNTIYF; CDR3nt: TGCGCCAGCAGCTTGGCTGGGCAGGGAAGAAACACCATATATTTT
v_gene: TRBV4-3; d_gene: TRBD1; abundance: -; j_gene: TRBJ1-4; CDR3aa: CASSQGQGQYEKLFF; CDR3nt: TGCGCCAGCAGCCAAGGACAGGGACAGTATGAAAAACTGTTTTTT
v_gene: TRBV19; d_gene: -; abundance: -; j_gene: TRBJ1-6; CDR3aa: CATRTAASSYNSPLHF; CDR3nt: TGTGCCACCCGGACAGCTGCCAGCTCCTATAATTCACCCCTCCACTTT
v_gene: TRBV2; d_gene: -; abundance: -; j_gene: TRBJ1-2; CDR3aa: CASSGQVAGDNYGYTF; CDR3nt: TGTGCCAGCAGTGGTCAGGTGGCGGGGGATAACTATGGCTACACCTTC
v_gene: TRBV30; d_gene: -; abundance: -; j_gene: TRBJ1-2; CDR3aa: CAWGGYGYTF; CDR3nt: TGTGCCTGGGGGGGCTATGGCTACACCTTC
v_gene: TRBV28; d_gene: -; abundance: -; j_gene: TRBJ1-1; CDR3aa: CASSLGEKAFF; CDR3nt: TGTGCCAGCAGTTTGGGCGAAAAAGCTTTCTTT
v_gene: TRBV11-2; d_gene: TRBD1; abundance: -; j_gene: TRBJ1-4; CDR3aa: CASSSWTGAGEKLFF; CDR3nt: TGTGCCAGCAGCTCCTGGACAGGGGCAGGGGAAAAACTGTTTTTT
v_gene: TRBV29-1; d_gene: -; abundance: -; j_gene: TRBJ1-2; CDR3aa: CSVGTNNYGYTF; CDR3nt: TGCAGCGTTGGAACAAATAACTATGGCTACACCTTC
v_gene: TRBV5-1; d_gene: -; abundance: -; j_gene: TRBJ1-1; CDR3aa: CASSLAGVTGTEAFF; CDR3nt: TGCGCCAGCAGCCTGGCAGGGGTTACGGGCACTGAAGCTTTCTTT
v_gene: TRBV6-2/TRBV6-3; d_gene: TRBD2; abundance: medium-sized; j_gene: TRBJ2-3; CDR3aa: CASSSGGSTDTQYF; CDR3nt: TGTGCCAGCAGCTCGGGGGGATCGACAGATACGCAGTATTTT
v_gene: TRBV19; d_gene: -; abundance: -; j_gene: TRBJ1-6; CDR3aa: CVRRVNDNSPLHF; CDR3nt: TGTGTCCGGCGGGTGAACGATAATTCACCCCTCCACTTT
v_gene: TRBV3-1/TRBV3-2; d_gene: -; abundance: -; j_gene: TRBJ2-1; CDR3aa: CASSLKMGRGSEQFF; CDR3nt: TGTGCCAGCAGCCTCAAGATGGGCAGAGGGAGTGAGCAGTTCTTC